A single sample gave rise to the 27 T cell receptor beta chains below, sequenced in a study of T cell repertoires in cytomegalovirus infection. TCRdb re-called the reads through MiXCR, storing one row per CDR3 protein. The sample includes 450,000 to 650,000 distinct CDR3 sequences, approximately 26% of them seen just once. Sequencing used PBMCs. The receptors originated from a human donor in good health (CMV status not recorded). Some clones in this sample may be carry-over from other donors' samples.

This clonotype was observed a few times. The gene calls are TRBV6-2 or TRBV6-3 and TRBJ1-1; TRBD1 matches 7 bases. The CDR3 covers 14 residues. V shed 4 bases and J 4 bases; nucleotides not matched to a gene: 6. Germline values: CDR1 MNHEY, CDR2 SVGEGT. In DNA, the CDR3 is TGTGCCAGCAGTTCAGGGGGTCCGGGCACTGAAGCTTTCTTT. Translating gives CASSSGGPGTEAFF.

This clonotype has ten or more counts. The genes are TRBV7-8 and TRBJ1-1; D is undetermined. Germline loops: CDR1 SGHVS, CDR2 FQNEAQ. This CDR3 is 15 amino acids long. The V end was cut by 4 bases, the J end by 0 bases, with 12 bases between. The CDR3, as DNA: TGTGCCAGCAGCTCGAGAAGTCAGTTGAACACTGAAGCTTTCTTT. Translating gives CASSSRSQLNTEAFF.

This clonotype was detected many times. J is TRBJ1-3 and V is TRBV7-2; unclear D gene. Trimming left V 4 bases short and J 1 base short, with 8 bases between. This CDR3 is 14 amino acids long. Germline V lookup: CDR1 SGHTA, CDR2 FQGNSA. As DNA, the CDR3 is TGTGCCAGCAGCTCTTATAATTCTGGAAACACCATATATTTT. This sequence encodes CASSSYNSGNTIYF.

This clonotype has just a few counts. This chain connects TRBV6-1 to TRBJ2-3, with 12 bases aligning to TRBD1. Germline V gives CDR1 MNHNS, CDR2 SASEGT. This CDR3 spans 15 amino acids. After removal of 6 bases from V and 4 bases from J, the junction contained 5 bases not matched to a gene. The CDR3 reads CASRGQGALPDTQYF. Here the CDR3 DNA reads TGTGCCAGCAGGGGACAGGGGGCTCTTCCAGATACGCAGTATTTT.

The chain employs TRBV12-3 or TRBV12-4 and TRBJ2-3; D is undetermined. Trimming removed 6 bases from V and 10 bases from J, with 17 bases in between. This CDR3 is built from 13 residues. The CDR3 spells CASSQALVAPQYF. In DNA form, the CDR3 reads TGTGCCAGCAGCCAGGCCCTGGTCGCTCCGCAGTATTTT.

This chain joins TRBV20-1 and TRBJ1-5; no clear D gene. V was pared by 0 bases and J by 6 bases, with 9 bases between. Per the germline V gene, CDR1 is DFQATT and CDR2 is SNEGSKA (reference sequence). This CDR3 region has 13 residues. In DNA form, the CDR3 reads TGCAGTGCTAGAGACGCCGTTGGTCAGCCCCAGCATTTT. Translation: CSARDAVGQPQHF.

In this sample, this clonotype turned up a few times. The chain combines TRBV19 with TRBJ1-2, with D unresolved. Deletions cut 3 bases from V and 8 bases from J, with 10 bases between. Germline V gene lookup returns CDR1 LNHDA and CDR2 SQIVND (reference sequence). The CDR3 spans 12 residues. The CDR3 DNA sequence: TGTGCCAGTAGTATCTGGGATTTCGGCTACACCTTC. Encoded protein: CASSIWDFGYTF. The full variable domain, with the rest looked up from reference TRBV19 and TRBJ1-2, is DGGITQSPKYLFRKEGQNVTLSCEQNLNHDAMYWYRQDPGQGLRLIYYSQIVNDFQKGDIAEGYSVSREKKESFPLTVTSAQKNPTAFYLCASSIWDFGYTFGSGTRLTVV.

The chain is built from TRBV9 and TRBJ1-2, with D unclear. Trimming cost V 0 bases and J 0 bases, with 9 bases left between them. The germline V gene encodes CDR1 SGDLS and CDR2 YYNGEE. The CDR3 is 15 residues long. The CDR3 DNA sequence: TGTGCCAGCAGCGTAGGAAGGAGCCCTAACTATGGCTACACCTTC. It encodes CASSVGRSPNYGYTF.

This clonotype showed up many times. The chain carries TRBV4-1 and TRBJ2-4, with D possibly being TRBD1 (5 bases). CDR1 is MGHRA and CDR2 is YSYEKL in the germline V gene. V was clipped by 6 bases and J by 1 base, with 16 bases between them. This CDR3 comprises 16 residues. CDR3 sequence reads: CASSRTLATAKNIQYF. DNA of the CDR3: TGCGCCAGCAGTCGGACACTGGCTACTGCCAAAAACATTCAGTACTTC.

The chain couples TRBV7-9 to TRBJ1-5; the match to TRBD1 covers 7 bases. V gave up 1 base and J gave up 8 bases; unmatched junction bases: 5. The CDR3 is made up of 14 amino acids. Germline CDR1 reads SEHNR; CDR2 reads FQNEAQ (reference sequence). The CDR3 DNA sequence: TGTGCCAGCAGCTTAGAAGGGGGCCCGGAGCCCCAGCATTTT. Its protein is CASSLEGGPEPQHF.

There are a few counts of this clonotype. CDR3 residues: CASRWTGGPIDTEAFF. CDR3 in DNA: TGTGCCAGTAGGTGGACAGGGGGACCAATCGACACTGAAGCTTTCTTT. The rearrangement joins TRBV19 to TRBJ1-1; TRBD1 matches at 10 bases. V shed 6 bases and J 3 bases; nucleotides not matched to a gene: 10. The germline V gene has CDR1 LNHDA and CDR2 SQIVND (reference sequence). This CDR3 region has 16 residues.

The gene calls are TRBV4-1 and TRBJ1-5, with 9 nucleotides matching TRBD1. Germline CDR1 MGHRA, CDR2 YSYEKL. V shed 0 bases, J shed 0 bases, and the junction held 3 bases outside the gene matches. The CDR3 covers 17 residues. DNA for the CDR3: TGCGCCAGCAGCCAAGAATGGACAGGGGTTAGCAATCAGCCCCAGCATTTT. It encodes CASSQEWTGVSNQPQHF.

The chain couples TRBV12-5 to TRBJ1-1; D not resolved. CDR1 and CDR2 from the germline V gene are LGHNT and FRNRAP. The V gene lost 1 base and the J gene lost 0 bases, with 9 bases spanning the gap. The CDR3 spans 15 residues. The CDR3 bases are TGTGCTAGTGGTTTGGGACCAAGCATGAACACTGAAGCTTTCTTT. It specifies CASGLGPSMNTEAFF.

This clonotype was detected a few times. This sequence joins TRBV6-2 or TRBV6-3 and TRBJ2-1; maybe TRBD2 (5 bases). CDR1 and CDR2 from the germline V gene are MNHEY and SVGEGT. The CDR3 totals 16 residues. V was cut by 1 base and J by 5 bases, with 15 bases left in between. The CDR3 here is CASSYLGWRANNEQFF. CDR3 nucleotides: TGTGCCAGCAGTTACTTAGGGTGGCGGGCGAACAATGAGCAGTTCTTC.

The gene calls are TRBV20-1 and TRBJ2-7; maybe TRBD2 (6 bases). The CDR3 covers 13 residues. The germline V gene has CDR1 DFQATT and CDR2 SNEGSKA (reference sequence). Trimming removed 1 base at V and 2 bases at J, with 9 bases between. This CDR3 reads CSARGGGTYEQYV. CDR3 coding DNA: TGCAGTGCTAGAGGTGGCGGGACCTACGAGCAGTACGTC.

There are a few counts of this clonotype. The J gene is TRBJ2-7, the V gene TRBV6-6; possible D gene TRBD1, 5 bases. Looked up from germline, CDR1 is MNHNY and CDR2 is SVGAGI (reference sequence). The CDR3 has 12 residues. With 4 bases removed from V and 5 bases from J, the gap between germline ends came to 9 bases. The DNA for the CDR3 is TGTGCCAGCAGTTTATCAGGGAACGAGCAGTACTTC. This encodes CASSLSGNEQYF.

This clonotype was observed at least ten times. This chain uses TRBV7-9 with TRBJ2-5; weak D call: TRBD1 (5 bases). Trimming shortened V by 5 bases and J by 0 bases, and 10 bases separated the two germline ends. This CDR3 contains 14 residues. Germline loops: CDR1 SEHNR, CDR2 FQNEAQ (reference sequence). The CDR3 nucleotides are TGTGCCAGCAGCACCACAGGTTACCAAGAGACCCAGTACTTC. It codes for CASSTTGYQETQYF.

The genes are TRBV6-6 and TRBJ1-5; TRBD1 agrees at 7 bases. Germline CDR1 and CDR2: MNHNY and SVGAGI (reference sequence). With 8 bases clipped from V and 6 bases from J, the junction kept 4 bases outside the gene matches. The CDR3 spans 12 residues. The CDR3 DNA reads TGTGCCAGCCTGCAGGGGGGTCAGCCCCAGCATTTT. Encoded protein: CASLQGGQPQHF.

The rearrangement uses TRBV7-3 and TRBJ2-1, with a tentative D call TRBD1 (6 bases). V lost 2 bases to trimming and J lost 14 bases, with 16 bases between them. The CDR3 sequence is 13 residues long. From germline, CDR1 is SGHTA and CDR2 FQGTGA. The CDR3 spells CASSLDLGGAKFF. As DNA, the CDR3 is TGTGCCAGCAGCTTAGATCTTGGGGGCGCGAAGTTCTTC. The entire variable domain, with the rest obtained from reference TRBV7-3 and TRBJ2-1, is as follows: GAGVSQTPSNKVTEKGKYVELRCDPISGHTALYWYRQSLGQGPEFLIYFQGTGAADDSGLPNDRFFAVRPEGSVSTLKIQRTERGDSAVYLCASSLDLGGAKFFGPGTRLTVL.

This clonotype was observed many times. This chain joins TRBV12-3 or TRBV12-4 and TRBJ2-7; D possibly uses TRBD1 or TRBD2 (6 bases each). The CDR3 has 17 residues. V gave up 6 bases and J gave up 4 bases, with 25 bases separating them. The CDR3 is CASRGPDYAQRGYEQYF. The CDR3 DNA reads TGTGCCAGCAGAGGACCGGACTACGCTCAGAGGGGGTACGAGCAGTACTTC.

V is TRBV19 and J is TRBJ2-3; 7 bases match TRBD2. Germline values: CDR1 LNHDA, CDR2 SQIVND (reference sequence). V was clipped by 4 bases and J by 6 bases; unmatched bases: 4. There are 13 residues in the CDR3. The CDR3 sequence: CASSSGSVDTQYF. Here the CDR3 DNA reads TGTGCCAGTAGTAGCGGGAGCGTCGATACGCAGTATTTT.

This sequence joins TRBV11-2 and TRBJ1-1, with 9 bases identical to TRBD1. V lost 4 bases and J lost 8; bases outside the gene matches: 11. Germline values: CDR1 SGHAT, CDR2 FQNNGV. This CDR3 spans 15 amino acids. DNA for the CDR3: TGTGCCAGCAGCTCCTTATGGGGGGGACAGGGAGAAGCTTTCTTT. Residues: CASSSLWGGQGEAFF.

The genes are TRBV11-2 and TRBJ2-5; 8 bases match TRBD1. Germline V gene lookup returns CDR1 SGHAT and CDR2 FQNNGV. The CDR3 spans 16 residues. Losses at the gene ends were 5 bases for V and 5 bases for J; bases not matched to a gene: 13. The CDR3 sequence is CASSAAGGADLETQYF. For the CDR3, the DNA is TGTGCCAGCAGCGCCGCAGGGGGCGCTGATTTGGAGACCCAGTACTTC.

The chain joins TRBV20-1 to TRBJ2-1; the match to TRBD2 covers 11 bases. V lost 2 bases to trimming and J lost 1 base; unmatched junction nucleotides: 4. Germline assignment: CDR1 DFQATT and CDR2 SNEGSKA (reference sequence). The CDR3 consists of 16 residues. CDR3 in amino acids: CSARLAGGPSYNEQFF. The DNA for the CDR3 is TGCAGTGCTAGACTAGCGGGAGGTCCTTCCTACAATGAGCAGTTCTTC.

The chain employs TRBV19 and TRBJ1-5, with D unresolved. This CDR3 contains 13 residues. Germline CDR1 LNHDA, CDR2 SQIVND (reference sequence). V shed 5 bases and J shed 2 bases, with 7 bases lying between them. The CDR3 nucleotides are TGTGCCAGTAGTGGGATGGGCAATCAGCCCCAGCATTTT. As protein: CASSGMGNQPQHF. The complete variable domain, with remaining parts taken from reference TRBV19 and TRBJ1-5, reads DGGITQSPKYLFRKEGQNVTLSCEQNLNHDAMYWYRQDPGQGLRLIYYSQIVNDFQKGDIAEGYSVSREKKESFPLTVTSAQKNPTAFYLCASSGMGNQPQHFGDGTRLSIL.

The chain's CDR3 is CASSPPTSGLYNEQFF. The DNA for the CDR3 is TGCGCCAGCAGCCCCCCCACTAGCGGACTATACAATGAGCAGTTCTTC. The chain uses TRBV4-3 and TRBJ2-1; 8 bases match TRBD2. V was clipped by 4 bases and J by 4 bases; unmatched bases: 9. The germline CDR1 and CDR2 sequences are LGHNA and YSLEER. The CDR3 length is 16 residues.

The V gene is TRBV4-2, the J gene TRBJ2-1, with no clear D. The V end lost 2 bases, the J end lost 6 bases, and 8 bases lay between the germline ends. CDR1 is LGHNA and CDR2 is YNFKEQ in the germline V gene. The CDR3 has 13 amino acids. The CDR3 DNA is TGTGCCAGCAGCCAATCAATGCCCAATGAGCAGTTCTTC. Encoded protein: CASSQSMPNEQFF.